This passage covers 14 T cell receptor beta chains from one sample sequenced in a study of T cell repertoires in cytomegalovirus infection. The antigens for these receptors are not known. TCRdb reanalysed the reads using MiXCR and keeps one entry per CDR3 protein. The sample yields approximately 65,000 distinct CDR3 sequences, 20% seen once. The sample here was CD8+ T cells from cultured PBMCs, taken from culture after CMV antigen stimulation. The receptor set was obtained from a human donor in good health (CMV status not recorded). Some clones in this sample may be carry-over from other donors' samples.

The count of this clonotype is one. V usage is TRBV7-9 and J usage is TRBJ2-7, with a possible D match to TRBD1 (5 bases). Germline V gene data show CDR1 as SEHNR and CDR2 as FQNEAQ (reference sequence). This CDR3 contains 14 residues. V was shortened by 2 bases and J by 3 bases, with 11 bases between the two germline ends. As DNA, the CDR3 is TGTGCCAGCAGCTTACAGGGCCGGATCTACGAGCAGTACTTC. Translated: CASSLQGRIYEQYF.

This clonotype was observed a few times. V is TRBV7-2 and J is TRBJ1-1, with a tentative D call TRBD1 (5 bases). This CDR3 spans 17 amino acids. Germline CDR1 reads SGHTA; CDR2 reads FQGNSA. The V end was cut by 4 bases, the J end by 5 bases, with 23 bases between. The CDR3 spells CASSYGTQNTRRTEAFF. In nucleotides, the CDR3 is TGTGCCAGCAGCTACGGGACGCAGAACACCCGGAGGACTGAAGCTTTCTTT.

This clonotype showed up just a few times. The rearrangement links TRBV7-9 to TRBJ2-2, with D possibly TRBD1 on 6 matching bases. V shed 5 bases and J shed 0 bases, with 16 bases lying between them. This CDR3 contains 17 residues. Per the germline V gene, CDR1 is SEHNR and CDR2 is FQNEAQ (reference sequence). Here the CDR3 reads CASSQWDTQPNTGELFF. The CDR3 region has the DNA TGTGCCAGCAGCCAATGGGACACCCAGCCGAACACCGGGGAGCTGTTTTTT.

The genes are TRBV6-2 or TRBV6-3 and TRBJ1-5, with unresolved D. The CDR3 has 15 residues. The germline CDR1 and CDR2 sequences are MNHEY and SVGEGT. With 1 base removed from V and 4 bases from J, the gap between germline ends came to 11 bases. The CDR3: CASSYYGQANQPQHF. The CDR3 region has the DNA TGTGCCAGCAGTTACTATGGGCAGGCTAATCAGCCCCAGCATTTT.

V gene TRBV3-1 combines with J gene TRBJ1-1; D may be TRBD1 (5 bases). The CDR3 is made up of 18 amino acids. V was trimmed by 4 bases and J by 6 bases, leaving 27 bases between them. The germline V gene has CDR1 LGHDT and CDR2 YNNKEL (reference sequence). Here the CDR3 DNA reads TGTGCCAGCAGCCGATCATACCGGGACGGGCAGTTTGGTCCTGAAGCTTTCTTT. Amino acid sequence: CASSRSYRDGQFGPEAFF.

V gene TRBV10-3 combines with J gene TRBJ2-7; D unclear. Germline-derived CDR1 and CDR2 are ENHRY and SYGVKD. The CDR3 is 13 amino acids. The V gene lost 6 bases and the J gene lost 4 bases, with 13 bases spanning the gap. The CDR3 reads CAIRVTDSYEQYF. In DNA, the CDR3 is TGTGCCATCAGGGTTACAGATTCTTACGAGCAGTACTTC.

V and J are TRBV7-2 and TRBJ2-1; D not certain. Trimming cost V 1 base and J 9 bases, with 13 bases left between them. Germline V gene lookup returns CDR1 SGHTA and CDR2 FQGNSA. The length of the CDR3 is 14 residues. The chain's CDR3 is CASSLEASMGEQFF. The CDR3 nucleotides are TGTGCCAGCAGCTTAGAAGCGTCCATGGGTGAGCAGTTCTTC. Using reference TRBV7-2 and TRBJ2-1 for the parts outside the CDR3, the full variable domain is GAGVSQSPSNKVTEKGKDVELRCDPISGHTALYWYRQSLGQGLEFLIYFQGNSAPDKSGLPSDRFSAERTGGSVSTLTIQRTQQEDSAVYLCASSLEASMGEQFFGPGTRLTVL.

The chain recombines TRBV4-1 with TRBJ1-5; the D gene is possibly TRBD1 (6 bases). The CDR3 is 16 residues long. V lost 0 bases and J 2 bases, leaving 11 bases between the germline ends. Per germline, CDR1 MGHRA and CDR2 YSYEKL. CDR3 sequence reads: CASSQEGGAGNQPQHF. The CDR3 DNA is TGCGCCAGCAGCCAAGAAGGGGGGGCCGGCAATCAGCCCCAGCATTTT.

This clonotype has only a few counts. The V and J genes are TRBV7-2 and TRBJ1-1; the match to TRBD1 covers 8 bases. In germline, CDR1 is SGHTA, CDR2 FQGNSA. Trimming cost V 5 bases and J 0 bases; bases outside gene matches: 14. The CDR3 loop spans 18 amino acids. CDR3 DNA sequence: TGTGCCAGCAGCCTCCGAACGGGACAGGTGTTCATGAACACTGAAGCTTTCTTT. As protein: CASSLRTGQVFMNTEAFF.

This clonotype was observed a handful of times. The chain recombines TRBV7-2 with TRBJ1-6; D might be TRBD1 (5 bases). V lost 1 base and J lost 7, with 14 bases in between. This CDR3 spans 16 amino acids. Germline V gives CDR1 SGHTA, CDR2 FQGNSA. The chain's CDR3 is CASSLGGASRNSPLHF. DNA for the CDR3: TGTGCCAGCAGCTTAGGTGGGGCTTCGAGGAATTCACCCCTCCACTTT.

This clonotype was counted only a few times. The rearrangement joins TRBV19 to TRBJ2-7; possibly TRBD2 for D (5 bases). From germline, CDR1 is LNHDA and CDR2 SQIVND (reference sequence). This CDR3 comprises 15 residues. V shed 3 bases and J shed 1 base, with 13 bases lying between them. CDR3 nucleotides: TGTGCCAGTAGTATCGGAGGAACTCCTTCCTACGAGCAGTACTTC. It specifies CASSIGGTPSYEQYF.

V gene TRBV11-2 combines with J gene TRBJ1-1; D is unclear. There are 16 residues in the CDR3. Germline assignment: CDR1 SGHAT and CDR2 FQNNGV. V lost 1 base to trimming and J lost 0 bases, with 12 bases between them. CDR3 sequence (DNA): TGTGCCAGCAGCTTAGGGTCCACAGTCATGAACACTGAAGCTTTCTTT. Residues: CASSLGSTVMNTEAFF. The full variable domain, completed using reference TRBV11-2 and TRBJ1-1, is EAGVAQSPRYKIIEKRQSVAFWCNPISGHATLYWYQQILGQGPKLLIQFQNNGVVDDSQLPKDRFSAERLKGVDSTLKIQPAKLEDSAVYLCASSLGSTVMNTEAFFGQGTRLTVV.

The V and J genes are TRBV30 and TRBJ1-6; D not certain. CDR1 is GTSNPN, CDR2 SVGIG, per germline (reference sequence). With 0 bases removed from V and 5 bases from J, the gap between germline ends came to 5 bases. This CDR3 contains 13 residues. CDR3 sequence: CAWSVQDNSPLHF. CDR3 bases: TGTGCCTGGAGTGTCCAGGATAATTCACCCCTCCACTTT.

V is TRBV6-1 and J is TRBJ2-7, with D unresolved. Trimming took off 2 bases at V and 2 bases at J, with 7 bases between the two ends. In germline, CDR1 is MNHNS, CDR2 SASEGT. The CDR3 extends over 13 amino acids. The CDR3 protein is CASSESGAYEQYF. In nucleotides, the CDR3 is TGTGCCAGCAGTGAATCAGGAGCCTACGAGCAGTACTTC.